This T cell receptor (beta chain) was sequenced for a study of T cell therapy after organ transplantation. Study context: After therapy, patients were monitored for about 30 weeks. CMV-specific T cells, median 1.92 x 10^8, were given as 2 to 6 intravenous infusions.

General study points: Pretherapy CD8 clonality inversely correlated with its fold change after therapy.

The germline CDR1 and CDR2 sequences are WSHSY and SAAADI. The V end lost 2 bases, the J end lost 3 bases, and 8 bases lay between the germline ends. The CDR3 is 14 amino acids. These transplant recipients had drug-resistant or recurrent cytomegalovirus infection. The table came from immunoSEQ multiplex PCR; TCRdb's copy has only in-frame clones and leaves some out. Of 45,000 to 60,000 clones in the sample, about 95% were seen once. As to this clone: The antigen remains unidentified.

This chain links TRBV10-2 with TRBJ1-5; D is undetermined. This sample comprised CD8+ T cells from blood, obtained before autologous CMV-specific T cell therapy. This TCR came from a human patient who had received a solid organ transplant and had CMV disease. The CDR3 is CASSEGGNNQPQHF. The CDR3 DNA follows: TGCGCCAGCAGTGAGGGAGGGAACAATCAGCCCCAGCATTTT.